These 26 T cell receptor beta chains share one sample of origin, sequenced in a study of blood T cell repertoires in COVID-19. Some clones are missing from TCRdb's copy, which holds only in-frame ones; the method was immunoSEQ multiplex PCR. Found here are about 170,000 clones, about four fifths of them singletons; the top ten hold approximately 2.4%. Specimen: peripheral blood. These receptors all come from a human donor with acute or convalescent COVID-19. The donor label of this sample is uncertain.

In nucleotides, the CDR3 is TGTGCCAGCAGCTTAAATAGCCGGACTGAAGCTTTCTTT. It yields the protein CASSLNSRTEAFF. The J gene is TRBJ1-1, the V gene TRBV7-3; D unresolved. The CDR3 has 13 amino acids. Germline loops: CDR1 SGHTA, CDR2 FQGTGA. V was shortened by 1 base and J by 5 bases, with 8 bases between the two germline ends.

This chain connects TRBV7-3 to TRBJ1-2, with D perhaps TRBD1 (5 bases). Germline loops: CDR1 SGHTA, CDR2 FQGTGA. The CDR3 has 13 amino acids. V dropped 5 bases and J dropped 4 bases, with 11 bases sitting between them. CDR3 loop: CASSPDSAYGYTF. CDR3 DNA sequence: TGTGCCAGCAGCCCTGACAGCGCCTATGGCTACACCTTC.

The CDR3 coding sequence is TGCAGCGTTTCCGGACAGGGAAGTAATCAGCCCCAGCATTTT. It yields the protein CSVSGQGSNQPQHF. J is TRBJ1-5 and V is TRBV29-1; 8 nucleotides agree with TRBD1. CDR1 is SQVTM and CDR2 is ANQGSEA in the germline V gene. V trimming: 5 bases; J trimming: 4 bases; junction bases outside the gene matches: 7. This CDR3 has 14 residues.

This chain links TRBV6-6 with TRBJ1-1, with 9 bases identical to TRBD1. This CDR3 spans 14 amino acids. CDR1 and CDR2 from the germline V gene are MNHNY and SVGAGI (reference sequence). The J segment lost 0 bases and the V segment lost 5 bases, leaving 1 base of the junction unmatched. CDR3 loop: CASSRTGVNTEAFF. Here the CDR3 DNA reads TGTGCCAGCAGTCGGACAGGGGTGAACACTGAAGCTTTCTTT.

V is TRBV19 and J is TRBJ2-5, with D maybe TRBD1 (6 bases). Germline V gene data show CDR1 as LNHDA and CDR2 as SQIVND (reference sequence). The CDR3 runs to 15 residues. V was clipped by 3 bases and J by 5 bases, with 16 bases between them. In DNA, the CDR3 is TGTGCCAGTAGTATGGGGTCAGGGGCATGGGAGACCCAGTACTTC. This translates into CASSMGSGAWETQYF.

DNA of the CDR3: TGTGCCAGCAGAAGTCGGACAGATACGCAGTATTTT. As protein: CASRSRTDTQYF. The J gene is TRBJ2-3, the V gene TRBV6-5; no reliable D call. Deletions cut 6 bases from V and 3 bases from J, with 7 bases between. The CDR3 totals 12 residues. Germline V gives CDR1 MNHEY, CDR2 SVGAGI.

This sequence joins TRBV7-9 and TRBJ1-1; the D is unclear. The CDR3 length is 16 residues. Deletions cut 1 base from V and 2 bases from J, with 14 bases between. The germline gives CDR1 SEHNR, CDR2 FQNEAQ (reference sequence). The CDR3 reads CASSLVGGPGNTEAFF. The CDR3 DNA reads TGTGCCAGCAGCTTAGTGGGAGGCCCGGGAAACACTGAAGCTTTCTTT.

V gene TRBV6-5 combines with J gene TRBJ2-5, with a tentative D call TRBD2 (5 bases). The CDR3 is 12 amino acids. V was clipped by 5 bases and J by 4 bases, with 8 bases between them. CDR1 is MNHEY and CDR2 is SVGAGI in the germline V gene. The CDR3 protein is CASSRAGETQYF. CDR3 DNA sequence: TGTGCCAGCAGTCGTGCGGGAGAGACCCAGTACTTC.

The chain has TRBV20-1 and TRBJ1-2; D is unclear. Between the trimmed V and J ends, which lost 6 bases and 1 base, there was a span of 9 bases. CDR3 length equals 12 residues. Germline CDR1 DFQATT, CDR2 SNEGSKA (reference sequence). For the CDR3, the DNA is TGCAGTGCGAGTGCCGGTAACTATGGCTACACCTTC. Its translation is CSASAGNYGYTF.

This chain links TRBV19 with TRBJ2-3, with D possibly TRBD2 on 5 matching bases. The length of the CDR3 is 12 residues. Per germline, CDR1 LNHDA and CDR2 SQIVND (reference sequence). Deletions cut 3 bases from V and 7 bases from J, with 8 bases between. The CDR3 spells CASSIIGNTQYF. For the CDR3, the DNA is TGTGCCAGTAGTATCATCGGGAATACGCAGTATTTT.

For this clone: This sample includes further DNA sequences coding for the same CDR3. The V and J genes are TRBV7-2 and TRBJ2-2, with 7 bases lining up with TRBD2. CDR1 is SGHTA and CDR2 is FQGNSA in the germline V gene. This CDR3 is built from 15 residues. V was pared by 1 base and J by 5 bases, with 4 bases of the junction left unmatched. The CDR3: CASSLVGRGTGELFF. The CDR3 DNA sequence: TGTGCCAGCAGCTTAGTAGGGCGGGGGACCGGGGAGCTGTTTTTT.

This sequence joins TRBV4-1 and TRBJ1-5, with D perhaps matching TRBD1 (6 bases). Germline V gene lookup returns CDR1 MGHRA and CDR2 YSYEKL. With 11 bases removed from V and 1 base from J, the gap between germline ends came to 15 bases. The CDR3 has 14 amino acids. The CDR3 protein is CAAGGPRSNQPQHF. The DNA for the CDR3 is TGCGCCGCGGGGGGCCCAAGGAGCAATCAGCCCCAGCATTTT.

The rearrangement uses TRBV5-6 and TRBJ1-4; D unresolved. CDR1 is SGHDT and CDR2 is YYEEEE in the germline V gene. V was trimmed by 2 bases and J by 8 bases, leaving 13 bases between them. This CDR3 contains 14 residues. CDR3 nucleotide sequence: TGTGCCAGCAGCTTCGACAAAGCCCGAGAAAAACTGTTTTTT. Translated, it gives CASSFDKAREKLFF.

This clone was counted only a few times. CDR3 nucleotides: TGCGCCAGCAGCTTAGGTCTATTCGAGGCTGAAGCTTTCTTT. Translated: CASSLGLFEAEAFF. The chain links TRBV5-1 to TRBJ1-1; D ambiguous. Trimming left V 2 bases short and J 6 bases short, with 14 bases between. Germline CDR1 is SGHRS and CDR2 is YFSETQ. The CDR3 length is 14 residues.

The chain recombines TRBV20-1 with TRBJ2-3; 9 positions agree with TRBD2. The CDR3 length is 16 residues. V shed 3 bases and J 1 base; nucleotides not matched to a gene: 8. Germline V gives CDR1 DFQATT, CDR2 SNEGSKA (reference sequence). The DNA for the CDR3 is TGCAGTGCTAGTTACGGTTCTAGCGGGGGCACAGATACGCAGTATTTT. This gives the protein CSASYGSSGGTDTQYF.

This clone appeared once. This chain links TRBV5-6 with TRBJ2-3, with D possibly matching TRBD2 (6 bases). The germline V and J ends were trimmed by 4 bases and 6 bases, with 15 bases remaining between them. The germline gives CDR1 SGHDT, CDR2 YYEEEE. The CDR3 consists of 14 residues. The CDR3 region has the DNA TGTGCCAGCAGCCTGTCGGGGGTTCCGGATACGCAGTATTTT. Translated, it gives CASSLSGVPDTQYF.

The rearrangement links TRBV5-4 to TRBJ1-6, with 7 nucleotides matching TRBD1. Germline V gives CDR1 SGHNT, CDR2 YYREEE (reference sequence). The CDR3 has 15 amino acids. V lost 4 bases, J lost 4 bases, and 5 bases stayed unmatched. The DNA of the CDR3 is TGTGCCAGCAGCAACGGACAGGAATATAATTCACCCCTCCACTTT. This encodes CASSNGQEYNSPLHF.

This chain connects TRBV6-4 to TRBJ2-7, with D possibly TRBD2 on 5 matching bases. V lost 5 bases, J lost 0 bases, and 11 bases lay in between. Germline V CDR1 and CDR2: MRHNA, SNTAGT. CDR3 size: 14 residues. CDR3 sequence reads: CASSTNGDSYEQYF. The CDR3 nucleotides read TGTGCCAGCAGTACGAACGGGGACTCCTACGAGCAGTACTTC.

CDR3 sequence: CASHRDRGNEAFF. For the CDR3, the DNA is TGTGCCAGCCATAGGGACAGGGGGAATGAAGCTTTCTTT. V is TRBV6-6 and J is TRBJ1-1; 11 nucleotides line up with TRBD1. Germline V lookup: CDR1 MNHNY, CDR2 SVGAGI (reference sequence). Trimming at V came to 8 bases and at J to 7 bases, leaving 6 bases not matched to a gene. The CDR3 length is 13 residues.

This clone was seen only once. CDR3 sequence: CASSGSTGGAFF. The CDR3 nucleotides read TGTGCCAGCAGTGGTTCTACAGGGGGGGCTTTCTTT. This chain connects TRBV28 to TRBJ1-1; 8 bases align to TRBD1. Germline lookup yields CDR1 MDHEN and CDR2 SYDVKM. CDR3 length: 12 amino acids. Trimming at V came to 5 bases and at J to 11 bases, leaving 7 bases not matched to a gene.

This clone was observed a single time. The chain has TRBV9 and TRBJ2-3, with TRBD2 identical over 12 bases. This CDR3 spans 18 amino acids. V gave up 4 bases and J gave up 4 bases; unmatched junction bases: 13. Germline V gives CDR1 SGDLS, CDR2 YYNGEE. CDR3 sequence reads: CASSPGTSGWFESDTQYF. CDR3 coding DNA: TGTGCCAGCAGCCCGGGGACTAGCGGGTGGTTTGAATCAGATACGCAGTATTTT.

The V gene is TRBV30, the J gene TRBJ2-3; D is perhaps TRBD2 (5 bases). Trimming pared 3 bases from V and 7 bases from J, leaving 11 bases between. The CDR3 loop spans 12 amino acids. Germline V lookup: CDR1 GTSNPN, CDR2 SVGIG (reference sequence). The CDR3 is CAWSAAAYTQYF. CDR3 DNA: TGTGCCTGGAGCGCAGCGGCCTATACGCAGTATTTT.

The chain has TRBV6-2 or TRBV6-3 and TRBJ1-3, with D maybe TRBD1 (5 bases). Germline CDR1 and CDR2: MNHEY and SVGEGT. The CDR3 has 16 amino acids. V lost 2 bases and J lost 0, with 11 bases in between. As DNA, the CDR3 is TGTGCCAGCAGTTACATCCAGGGCAGCTCTGGAAACACCATATATTTT. Its protein is CASSYIQGSSGNTIYF.

The chain recombines TRBV30 with TRBJ1-2; 9 bases match TRBD1. CDR1 is GTSNPN and CDR2 is SVGIG in the germline V gene (reference sequence). CDR3 size: 14 residues. The V gene end was trimmed by 2 bases and the J gene end by 0 bases; junction bases not matched to a gene: 1. The CDR3 coding sequence is TGTGCCTGGAGTCGGACAGGGGCTAACTATGGCTACACCTTC. Amino acid sequence: CAWSRTGANYGYTF.

This clone was seen at least ten times. V usage is TRBV14 and J usage is TRBJ2-3; 7 bases are a match to TRBD1. Germline V gene lookup returns CDR1 SGHDN and CDR2 FVKESK. CDR3 length: 16 amino acids. The V segment lost 2 bases and the J segment 0 bases; nucleotides outside the gene matches: 5. CDR3 coding DNA: TGTGCCAGCAGCCAACCTGGACAGGCTAGCACAGATACGCAGTATTTT. Translated: CASSQPGQASTDTQYF. Full variable domain (remainder filled in from reference TRBV14 and TRBJ2-3): EAGVTQFPSHSVIEKGQTVTLRCDPISGHDNLYWYRRVMGKEIKFLLHFVKESKQDESGMPNNRFLAERTGGTYSTLKVQPAELEDSGVYFCASSQPGQASTDTQYFGPGTRLTVL.

The rearrangement links TRBV6-6 to TRBJ2-7; 9 bases match TRBD1. The CDR3 has 16 amino acids. V was clipped by 0 bases and J by 2 bases; unmatched bases: 5. Germline V CDR1 and CDR2: MNHNY, SVGAGI (reference sequence). Written as DNA, the CDR3 is TGTGCCAGCAGTTACTCAGGGACAGGGAGGGCCTACGAGCAGTACTTC. It specifies CASSYSGTGRAYEQYF.